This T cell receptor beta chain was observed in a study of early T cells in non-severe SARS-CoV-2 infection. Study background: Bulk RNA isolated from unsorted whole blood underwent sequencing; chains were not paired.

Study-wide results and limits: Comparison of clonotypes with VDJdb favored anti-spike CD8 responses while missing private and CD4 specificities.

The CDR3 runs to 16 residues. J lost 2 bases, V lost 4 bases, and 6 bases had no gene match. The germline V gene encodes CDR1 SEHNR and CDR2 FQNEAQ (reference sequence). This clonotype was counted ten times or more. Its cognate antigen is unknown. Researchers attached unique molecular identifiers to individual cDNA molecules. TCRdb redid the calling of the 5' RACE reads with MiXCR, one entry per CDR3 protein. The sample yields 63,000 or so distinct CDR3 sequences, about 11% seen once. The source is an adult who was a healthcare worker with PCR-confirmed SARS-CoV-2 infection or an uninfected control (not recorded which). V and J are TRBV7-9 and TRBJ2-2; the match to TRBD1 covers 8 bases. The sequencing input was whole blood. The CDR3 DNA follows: TGTGCCAGCAGCTCCGACAGGGGCTTCAACACCGGGGAGCTGTTTTTT. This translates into CASSSDRGFNTGELFF.